These T cell receptor beta chains were read from a single sample in a study of OX40 agonist ivuxolimab in advanced cancers. TCRdb's copy holds only in-frame clones and misses some; the assay was immunoSEQ multiplex PCR. The repertoire consists of around 56,000 clones, with approximately 91% occurring once and the leading ten covering roughly 11%. The sequences come from CD4+ or CD8+ T cells sorted from blood, collected in a trial of the OX40 agonist ivuxolimab. The origin of the receptors is an adult with an advanced solid tumor such as melanoma, head and neck, liver or kidney cancer. The CDR3 runs from the conserved cysteine through the conserved F or W. A D gene is named only where the DNA matches it firmly. Clone size is shown for a subset of rows, as once, few, many or a class of expanded clone.

TRBJ2-1 | - | - | TRBV10-3 | TGTGCCATCAGTGAGTCGGGCAATGAGCAGTTCTTC | CAISESGNEQFF
TRBJ2-1 | - | - | TRBV15 | TGTGCCACCAGCAGAGGTATCGGAACTAGTCGGGACCTTAATGAGCAGTTCTTC | CATSRGIGTSRDLNEQFF
TRBJ1-5 | - | - | TRBV30 | TGTGCCTGGAGTATTGGCCCCAATCAGCCCCAGCATTTT | CAWSIGPNQPQHF
TRBJ2-2 | TRBD1 | - | TRBV29-1 | TGCAGCGTTGTGGACAGGGCGGGCACCGGGGAGCTGTTTTTT | CSVVDRAGTGELFF
TRBJ1-2 | TRBD1 | - | TRBV5-1 | TGCGCCAGCAGCTCGGACAGGGAAGTTGGCTATGGCTACACCTTC | CASSSDREVGYGYTF
TRBJ1-2 | - | - | TRBV7-2 | TGTGCCAGCAGCTTATTGGCGCTAGGTTTACTTGCTAGCTACACCTTC | CASSLLALGLLASYTF
TRBJ1-5 | - | - | TRBV19 | TGTGCCAGTAGCTGGGGAGGAGGGCGCAATCAGCCCCAGCATTTT | CASSWGGGRNQPQHF
TRBJ1-5 | - | - | TRBV2 | TGTGCCAGCACTCACCCTGGGCAGGTAAATCAGCCCCAGCATTTT | CASTHPGQVNQPQHF
TRBJ1-2 | - | - | TRBV4-3 | TGCGCCAGCAGCCAAGTTTCCCCTTCGGAGTATGGCTACACCTTC | CASSQVSPSEYGYTF
TRBJ2-1 | - | - | TRBV27 | TGTGCCAGCAGTCTTACAGGGTACAATGAGCAGTTCTTC | CASSLTGYNEQFF
TRBJ2-1 | - | - | TRBV15 | TGTGCCACCAGCGGCCTCCGCGAAGAGCAGTTCTTC | CATSGLREEQFF
TRBJ1-2 | - | - | TRBV6-5 | TGTGCCAGCACCCACGGGCAGTATGGCTACACCTTC | CASTHGQYGYTF
TRBJ1-2 | TRBD1 | - | TRBV7-9 | TGTGCCAGCAGCTTACGGGACAGGCTGGATGGCTACACCTTC | CASSLRDRLDGYTF
TRBJ2-3 | TRBD1 | - | TRBV27 | TGTGCCAGCAGGACACAGGGGGCTGATACGCAGTATTTT | CASRTQGADTQYF
TRBJ1-1 | - | - | TRBV11-2 | TGTGCCAGCAGCTTAGGGAGATACACTGAAGCTTTCTTT | CASSLGRYTEAFF
TRBJ2-1 | - | - | TRBV27 | TGTGCCAGCAGCTGGGCGGGATACAATGAGCAGTTCTTC | CASSWAGYNEQFF
TRBJ1-1 | TRBD1 | once | TRBV27 | TGTGCCAGCACCCGGACAGGGGGCACTGAAGCTTTCTTT | CASTRTGGTEAFF
TRBJ2-1 | TRBD2 | - | TRBV7-9 | TGTGCCAGCAGACCAGCGGGAGGGAATGAGCAGTTCTTC | CASRPAGGNEQFF
TRBJ2-1 | - | - | TRBV9 | TGTGCCAGCAGCGACGGGGGAGGACTCTACAATGAGCAGTTCTTC | CASSDGGGLYNEQFF
TRBJ1-1 | - | - | TRBV10-3 | TGTGCCATCAGTGTAGGAGGGAACACTGAAGCTTTCTTT | CAISVGGNTEAFF
TRBJ1-1 | - | few | TRBV13 | TGTGCCAGCTACTTAAGGGGGAGGATGAACACTGAAGCTTTCTTT | CASYLRGRMNTEAFF
TRBJ1-4 | TRBD1 | - | TRBV5-5 | TGTGCCAGCAGCTTGGGACAGGGTTATAGTGAAAAACTGTTTTTT | CASSLGQGYSEKLFF
TRBJ2-1 | TRBD2 | - | TRBV4-1 | TGCGCCAGCAGCCAGTTAGCGGGAGCAGGCCATGAGCAGTTCTTC | CASSQLAGAGHEQFF
TRBJ2-1 | TRBD2 | - | TRBV4-1 | TGCGCCAGCAGCCATCTAGCGGGGGACTACAATGAGCAGTTCTTC | CASSHLAGDYNEQFF
TRBJ1-2 | TRBD1 | few | TRBV7-6 | TGTGCCAGCAGCAAGACAGGGGGCGTGTCTGGCTACACCTTC | CASSKTGGVSGYTF
TRBJ1-2 | TRBD1 | - | TRBV6-5 | TGTGCCAGCAGCCGGGGACAGAACTATGGCTACACCTTC | CASSRGQNYGYTF
TRBJ1-1 | - | - | TRBV7-9 | TGTGCCAGCAGCCCCTCGGGGGCCCTGAACACTGAAGCTTTCTTT | CASSPSGALNTEAFF
TRBJ2-3 | - | few | TRBV5-1 | TGCGCCAGCAGCTTTAGACAGTCCACAGATACGCAGTATTTT | CASSFRQSTDTQYF
TRBJ2-7 | TRBD1 | - | TRBV30 | TGTGCCTGGATGGGGGACAGCCACTACGAGCAGTACTTC | CAWMGDSHYEQYF
TRBJ1-2 | - | - | TRBV18 | TGTGCCAGCTCACCATCAGGGAATGGCTACACCTTC | CASSPSGNGYTF
TRBJ2-5 | - | - | TRBV29-1 | TGCAGCGTTGAAGATGACGAGACCCAGTACTTC | CSVEDDETQYF
TRBJ2-2 | TRBD2 | few | TRBV2 | TGTGCCAGCAGTGGGCCGCTAGCGGGTGCGAACACCGGGGAGCTGTTTTTT | CASSGPLAGANTGELFF
TRBJ2-3 | TRBD2 | - | TRBV7-3 | TGTGCCAGCAGCTCCGGGACTAGCGGGATGGGGGATACGCAGTATTTT | CASSSGTSGMGDTQYF
TRBJ2-1 | - | - | TRBV5-4 | TGTGCCAGCAGTCGCCCCCCGGGTGAGCAGTTCTTC | CASSRPPGEQFF
TRBJ1-1 | TRBD1 | - | TRBV2 | TGTGCCAGCTGGGAGACAGGGCTTTGGTACACTGAAGCTTTCTTT | CASWETGLWYTEAFF
TRBJ1-2 | - | - | TRBV7-9 | TGTGCCAGCAGCTTAGAGGGAGCCGCCTATGGCTACACCTTC | CASSLEGAAYGYTF
TRBJ2-7 | TRBD1 | - | TRBV7-3 | TGTGCCAGCAGCTGGGACAGGGACTACGAGCAGTACTTC | CASSWDRDYEQYF
TRBJ2-5 | TRBD1 | - | TRBV6-5 | TGTGCCAGCACGAACAGGGGTCAGTGGCAAGAGACCCAGTACTTC | CASTNRGQWQETQYF
TRBJ1-1 | - | - | TRBV7-9 | TGTGCCAGCAGATCCACCGGCGGGAACACTGAAGCTTTCTTT | CASRSTGGNTEAFF
TRBJ1-4 | - | - | TRBV19 | TGTGCCAGTAGTATGTATGAGAATGAAAAACTGTTTTTT | CASSMYENEKLFF
TRBJ2-5 | - | - | TRBV6-6 | TGTGCCAGCAAGGTCGGAACCCTGGAGACCCAGTACTTC | CASKVGTLETQYF
TRBJ1-6 | TRBD1 | - | TRBV2 | TGTGCCAGCAGTCAAGGACAGGGTAGTTCACCCCTCCACTTT | CASSQGQGSSPLHF
TRBJ2-2 | TRBD2 | - | TRBV5-1 | TGCGCCAGCAGCTCCGGGACTAGCGGGAGTTGGACCGGGGAGCTGTTTTTT | CASSSGTSGSWTGELFF
TRBJ2-3 | TRBD2 | - | TRBV5-1 | TGCGCCAGCAGCTTGGGGGGCAGAACTAGCGGTCCTAGCACAGATACGCAGTATTTT | CASSLGGRTSGPSTDTQYF
TRBJ1-5 | - | - | TRBV19 | TGTGCCAGTAGTATAGGTCGGGTCAGCCAGGTCCATCAGCCCCAGCATTTT | CASSIGRVSQVHQPQHF
TRBJ1-1 | - | - | TRBV2 | TGTGCCAGCTTTACAGGGACTGAAGCTTTCTTT | CASFTGTEAFF
TRBJ2-5 | TRBD2 | - | TRBV30 | TGTGCCTGGAGACCAGGGAGGGGGACCCAGTACTTC | CAWRPGRGTQYF
TRBJ1-1 | - | - | TRBV10-1 | TGCGCCAGCAGTGAGTCGAATCTTCCCCACACTGAAGCTTTCTTT | CASSESNLPHTEAFF
TRBJ2-1 | - | few | TRBV5-4 | TGTGCCAGCAGCTTGTTGGTTTACAATGAGCAGTTCTTC | CASSLLVYNEQFF
TRBJ1-5 | TRBD1 | - | TRBV4-1 | TGCGCCAGCAGCCCTCCGACAGGGATCAATCAGCCCCAGCATTTT | CASSPPTGINQPQHF
TRBJ1-5 | - | - | TRBV6-1 | TGTGCCAGCAGTGAGGACCGGGCCGATTATAGCAATCAGCCCCAGCATTTT | CASSEDRADYSNQPQHF
TRBJ1-2 | - | - | TRBV4-1 | TGCGCCAGCAGCCAAGACTCGGGGGACATCGGGAACTATGGCTACACCTTC | CASSQDSGDIGNYGYTF
TRBJ2-5 | TRBD1 | - | TRBV7-6 | TGTGCCAGCAGCTTAGCCGTTATAGGGAGGCTTGGGGACAGGGGGCATCAAGAGACCCAGTACTTC | CASSLAVIGRLGDRGHQETQYF
TRBJ2-6 | - | few | TRBV6-5 | TGTGCCAGCAGTTACCCTGGGGCCAACGTCCTGACTTTC | CASSYPGANVLTF
TRBJ1-1 | - | - | TRBV6-5 | TGTGCCAGCAGTTTGAACAGGGCGGACACTGAAGCTTTCTTT | CASSLNRADTEAFF
TRBJ2-5 | - | - | TRBV7-9 | TGTGCCAGCAGCATCGGACAAAGGCAAGAGACCCAGTACTTC | CASSIGQRQETQYF
TRBJ1-6 | - | few | TRBV27 | TGTGCCAGCAGTTCGTACGGGACTGAGAGTAATTCACCCCTCCACTTT | CASSSYGTESNSPLHF